Listed below are T cell receptor beta chains from one sample, sequenced in a study of CD8 T cells in Susac syndrome. Each CDR3 protein is one row after TCRdb ran MiXCR on the immunoSEQ multiplex PCR reads. The sample has about 210,000 distinct CDR3 sequences; around 95% are singletons. Sequenced: CD4+ T cells from PBMCs. The receptors derive from a human donor with multiple sclerosis. Each CDR3 is given with its conserved first and last residue. Each record gives: D gene, J gene, V gene, CDR3 protein, CDR3 DNA. D genes are given only for firm matches.

-,TRBJ2-7,TRBV11-2,CASSQMRAEYSYEQYF,TGTGCCAGCAGTCAGATGCGAGCAGAATACTCCTACGAGCAGTACTTC
TRBD1,TRBJ2-1,TRBV29-1,CSVAGRGPNEQFF,TGCAGCGTTGCTGGCAGGGGGCCCAATGAGCAGTTCTTC
-,TRBJ2-5,TRBV18,CASSPEGLAGTQYF,TGTGCCAGCTCACCAGAAGGATTGGCCGGGACCCAGTACTTC
TRBD2,TRBJ2-5,TRBV7-2,CASSSLAGGETQYF,TGTGCCAGCAGCTCCCTAGCGGGGGGCGAGACCCAGTACTTC
TRBD1,TRBJ2-5,TRBV29-1,CSAGQGRIETQYF,TGCAGCGCTGGACAGGGGAGGATAGAGACCCAGTACTTC
TRBD1,TRBJ2-7,TRBV30,CAWTGTGRYEQYF,TGTGCCTGGACCGGGACAGGACGCTACGAGCAGTACTTC
TRBD2,TRBJ2-5,TRBV15,CATNKRGLGEETQYF,TGTGCCACCAACAAAAGGGGACTAGGCGAAGAGACCCAGTACTTC
-,TRBJ2-7,TRBV3-1,CASSHLAEVDF,TGTGCCAGCAGCCACCTGGCGGAAGTGGACTTC
TRBD1,TRBJ1-4,TRBV4-2,CASSQNRGVESKLFF,TGTGCCAGCAGCCAAAACAGGGGAGTGGAATCGAAACTGTTTTTT
TRBD1,TRBJ1-2,TRBV19,CASSNRGSYGYTF,TGTGCCAGTAGTAACAGGGGGTCCTATGGCTACACCTTC
-,TRBJ2-1,TRBV29-1,CSVEDLMDGYSYNEQFF,TGCAGCGTTGAAGATCTGATGGACGGATACTCCTACAATGAGCAGTTCTTC